Each of the 5 T cell receptor beta chains below was sequenced from the same sample in a study of blood T cells in healthy people across ages. Primers used in a second PCR of roughly 7 to 12 cycles were a sample-barcoded 5' primer and a J-beta primer mix. TCRdb re-called the 5' RACE reads with MiXCR, one entry per CDR3 protein. The sample gives more than 1 million distinct CDR3 sequences, 45% of which show up once; about 20% is in the top ten. The material sequenced was blood. All receptors derive from a woman aged 55-70 years in good health.

The CDR3 bases are TGTGCCAGCAGCCAAGGCCTGCCGGGGACAAATTCACCCCTCCACTTT. It codes for CASSQGLPGTNSPLHF. The J gene is TRBJ1-6, the V gene TRBV4-2, with D maybe TRBD1 (6 bases). This CDR3 has 16 residues. Trimming removed 1 base from V and 7 bases from J, with 14 bases in between. From germline, CDR1 is LGHNA and CDR2 YNFKEQ.

The J gene is TRBJ1-2, the V gene TRBV5-1; D is uncertain. Trimming removed 4 bases at V and 4 bases at J, with 17 bases between. The CDR3 is made up of 15 amino acids. CDR1 SGHRS and CDR2 YFSETQ come from the germline V gene. The CDR3 sequence is CASSEPSGVGYGYTF. DNA of the CDR3: TGCGCCAGCAGCGAACCGTCCGGGGTGGGCTATGGCTACACCTTC.

V is TRBV5-1 and J is TRBJ2-5, with TRBD2 matching over 12 bases. The CDR3 is 18 amino acids. The germline gives CDR1 SGHRS, CDR2 YFSETQ. Trimming removed 0 bases from V and 1 base from J; junction bases left unmatched: 7. CDR3 residues: CASSLGPGLAGLQETQYF. As DNA, the CDR3 is TGCGCCAGCAGCTTGGGACCGGGACTAGCGGGCCTCCAAGAGACCCAGTACTTC.

V is TRBV18 and J is TRBJ1-1; no definite D call. Germline CDR1 reads KGHSH; CDR2 reads LQKENI. This CDR3 comprises 16 residues. The ends were cut back, 1 base at V and 1 base at J, with 13 bases in the middle. CDR3 loop: CASSPRDDTRNTEAFF. As DNA, the CDR3 is TGTGCCAGCTCACCACGTGATGACACCCGGAACACTGAAGCTTTCTTT.

A few counts support this clonotype. The chain has TRBV6-1 and TRBJ1-1; no firm D call. Looked up from germline, CDR1 is MNHNS and CDR2 is SASEGT. The V end was cut by 3 bases, the J end by 1 base, with 12 bases between. The CDR3 contains 15 residues. This CDR3 is CASSERILGNTEAFF. Written as DNA, the CDR3 is TGTGCCAGCAGTGAGCGGATCCTAGGGAACACTGAAGCTTTCTTT.